What follows are 31 T cell receptor beta chains derived from one specimen sequenced in a study of blood T cell repertoires in COVID-19. TCRdb keeps only in-frame clones here, not all; method: immunoSEQ multiplex PCR. In the table there are 300,000 to 350,000 clones, over 80% of which are singletons. The sample was PBMCs or T cells enriched from blood (not recorded which). The origin of the receptors is a man under 40 who had recovered from COVID-19.

The chain joins TRBV24-1 to TRBJ2-1, with 13 bases matching TRBD2. V trimming: 5 bases; J trimming: 7 bases; junction bases outside the gene matches: 19. Per germline, CDR1 KGHDR and CDR2 SFDVKD. The CDR3 covers 20 residues. The DNA of the CDR3 is TGTGCCACCAGTGCCTGGGGGGGAACCGGGACTAGCGGGGACGGGAATGAGCAGTTCTTC. Translated, it gives CATSAWGGTGTSGDGNEQFF.

The V call is TRBV27, the J call TRBJ1-6; no clear D. Germline CDR1 reads MNHEY; CDR2 reads SMNVEV (reference sequence). The CDR3 has 15 residues. The V end was cut by 0 bases, the J end by 0 bases, with 3 bases between. The CDR3 DNA sequence: TGTGCCAGCAGTTTATCATACTCCTATAATTCACCCCTCCACTTT. Its protein product is CASSLSYSYNSPLHF.

This chain connects TRBV3-1 (or the pseudogene TRBV3-2) to TRBJ1-6; 9 bases agree with TRBD1. CDR1 and CDR2 (germline): LGHDT, YNNKEL (reference sequence). The CDR3 is made up of 15 amino acids. Trimming cost V 5 bases and J 8 bases; bases outside gene matches: 7. The CDR3 protein is CASSTNRGPYSPLHF. CDR3 bases: TGTGCCAGCAGCACAAACAGGGGGCCCTATTCACCCCTCCACTTT.

The J gene is TRBJ1-1, the V gene TRBV7-3; 10 bases match TRBD1. V trimming: 6 bases; J trimming: 3 bases; junction bases outside the gene matches: 4. CDR3 length equals 14 residues. CDR1 is SGHTA, CDR2 FQGTGA, per germline. The DNA of the CDR3 is TGTGCCAGCAGTCTGGACAGGGGGGACACTGAAGCTTTCTTT. Encoded protein: CASSLDRGDTEAFF.

CDR3 protein: CASSRTGDSNQPQHF. Written as DNA, the CDR3 is TGTGCCAGCAGCCGAACAGGGGATAGCAATCAGCCCCAGCATTTT. This chain links TRBV5-6 with TRBJ1-5; 7 bases are a match to TRBD1. The V and J ends lost 4 bases and 0 bases, in that order; junction bases with no gene match: 4. There are 15 residues in the CDR3. The germline V gene has CDR1 SGHDT and CDR2 YYEEEE.

The chain is built from TRBV30 and TRBJ1-3; D remains unclear. V gave up 1 base and J gave up 0 bases, with 4 bases separating them. This CDR3 spans 13 amino acids. The germline gives CDR1 GTSNPN, CDR2 SVGIG (reference sequence). CDR3 loop: CAWSGHSGNTIYF. Here the CDR3 DNA reads TGTGCCTGGAGTGGACACTCTGGAAACACCATATATTTT.

This chain links TRBV18 with TRBJ1-1, with 9 bases lining up with TRBD1. V trimming: 6 bases; J trimming: 1 base; junction bases outside the gene matches: 3. The CDR3 covers 14 residues. Germline V gives CDR1 KGHSH, CDR2 LQKENI. The CDR3 nucleotides read TGTGCCAGCTCCGGGACAGGGTCGAACACTGAAGCTTTCTTT. Translated, it gives CASSGTGSNTEAFF.

The chain recombines TRBV7-9 with TRBJ2-5, with D perhaps matching TRBD1 (5 bases). CDR3 size: 15 residues. V shed 8 bases and J shed 5 bases, with 21 bases lying between them. CDR1 is SEHNR, CDR2 FQNEAQ, per germline (reference sequence). The CDR3 region has the DNA TGTGCCAGCCTACAGGTTTCCCCGGTGGGGGAGACCCAGTACTTC. It encodes CASLQVSPVGETQYF.

For the CDR3, the DNA is TGTGCCAGCAGCTTAGCGAGCGGCCGCACAGATACGCAGTATTTT. Residues: CASSLASGRTDTQYF. The chain uses TRBV7-9 and TRBJ2-3, with D perhaps matching TRBD2 (5 bases). Between the trimmed V and J ends, which lost 0 bases and 1 base, there was a span of 8 bases. The length of the CDR3 is 15 residues. Germline values: CDR1 SEHNR, CDR2 FQNEAQ (reference sequence).

The V gene is TRBV19, the J gene TRBJ2-5; 8 bases line up with TRBD2. V shed 9 bases and J 5 bases; nucleotides not matched to a gene: 11. The CDR3 contains 14 residues. Germline values: CDR1 LNHDA, CDR2 SQIVND (reference sequence). CDR3 protein: CASLAGGGSETQYF. As DNA, the CDR3 is TGTGCCAGCCTTGCGGGGGGTGGGAGTGAGACCCAGTACTTC.

V usage is TRBV6-5 and J usage is TRBJ1-6; D call uncertain. This CDR3 has 16 residues. The ends were cut back, 2 bases at V and 10 bases at J, with 18 bases in the middle. Germline lookup yields CDR1 MNHEY and CDR2 SVGAGI. CDR3 sequence reads: CASSYAALGFLSPLHF. As DNA, the CDR3 is TGTGCCAGCAGTTACGCGGCCCTGGGTTTTTTATCACCCCTCCACTTT.

The V and J genes are TRBV30 and TRBJ2-6; 8 positions match TRBD1. Trimming removed 7 bases from V and 0 bases from J; junction bases left unmatched: 5. CDR3 length: 15 amino acids. The germline gives CDR1 GTSNPN, CDR2 SVGIG (reference sequence). This chain's CDR3 is CALQGDGSGANVLTF. The CDR3 nucleotides are TGTGCCTTACAGGGGGATGGCTCTGGGGCCAACGTCCTGACTTTC. Supplemented by reference TRBV30 and TRBJ2-6, the full variable domain reads SQTIHQWPATLVQPVGSPLSLECTVEGTSNPNLYWYRQAAGRGLQLLFYSVGIGQISSEVPQNLSASRPQDRQFILSSKKLLLSDSGFYLCALQGDGSGANVLTFGAGSRLTVL.

V usage is TRBV9 and J usage is TRBJ2-7; 9 bases are shared with TRBD2. The CDR3 runs 14 residues. V trimming: 4 bases; J trimming: 3 bases; junction bases outside the gene matches: 5. Germline lookup yields CDR1 SGDLS and CDR2 YYNGEE. DNA for the CDR3: TGTGCCAGCAGCCCGACACTAGCGGGCTACGAGCAGTACTTC. Amino acids: CASSPTLAGYEQYF. Drawing the rest from reference TRBV9 and TRBJ2-7, the complete variable domain is DSGVTQTPKHLITATGQRVTLRCSPRSGDLSVYWYQQSLDQGLQFLIQYYNGEERAKGNILERFSAQQFPDLHSELNLSSLELGDSALYFCASSPTLAGYEQYFGPGTRLTVT.

The chain has TRBV11-2 and TRBJ1-3; 7 nucleotides match TRBD1. The CDR3 extends over 17 amino acids. CDR1 is SGHAT and CDR2 is FQNNGV in the germline V gene. V lost 0 bases to trimming and J lost 0 bases; unmatched junction nucleotides: 5. The CDR3 DNA follows: TGTGCCAGCAGCTTAGAGACAGGGTTTAGCTCTGGAAACACCATATATTTT. Its translation: CASSLETGFSSGNTIYF. Complete variable domain (other parts from reference TRBV11-2 and TRBJ1-3): EAGVAQSPRYKIIEKRQSVAFWCNPISGHATLYWYQQILGQGPKLLIQFQNNGVVDDSQLPKDRFSAERLKGVDSTLKIQPAKLEDSAVYLCASSLETGFSSGNTIYFGEGSWLTVV.

In its sample, this clone was seen once. This chain links TRBV14 with TRBJ1-1; maybe TRBD1 (5 bases). The CDR3 has 14 amino acids. Per germline, CDR1 SGHDN and CDR2 FVKESK. The ends were cut back, 4 bases at V and 3 bases at J, with 12 bases in the middle. This chain's CDR3 is CASSLMRGDTEAFF. CDR3 DNA sequence: TGTGCCAGCAGCCTCATGCGGGGGGACACTGAAGCTTTCTTT.

This rearrangement joins TRBV5-6 to TRBJ2-7; 7 nucleotides agree with TRBD1. The CDR3 is 13 amino acids. Unmatched junction bases numbered 3, after V lost 3 bases and J lost 3 bases. In germline, CDR1 is SGHDT, CDR2 YYEEEE. This chain's CDR3 is CASSWGQNYEQYF. The CDR3 region has the DNA TGTGCCAGCAGCTGGGGACAGAACTACGAGCAGTACTTC.

The gene calls are TRBV27 and TRBJ1-1, with a weak D call TRBD1 (5 bases). Trimming removed 4 bases from V and 9 bases from J, with 21 bases in between. There are 15 residues in the CDR3. Germline V lookup: CDR1 MNHEY, CDR2 SMNVEV (reference sequence). The CDR3 sequence: CASSSHTGGGWKAFF. The DNA for the CDR3 is TGTGCCAGCAGTTCTCATACCGGTGGGGGGTGGAAAGCTTTCTTT.

The V call is TRBV19, the J call TRBJ2-1; tentative D call: TRBD2 (6 bases). Germline V gives CDR1 LNHDA, CDR2 SQIVND (reference sequence). This CDR3 comprises 14 residues. V lost 3 bases and J lost 6, with 12 bases in between. The CDR3 nucleotides are TGTGCCAGTAGTATCGAGGAGGGGTTCAATGAGCAGTTCTTC. Translation gives CASSIEEGFNEQFF. The variable domain in full, with the rest retrieved from reference TRBV19 and TRBJ2-1, is DGGITQSPKYLFRKEGQNVTLSCEQNLNHDAMYWYRQDPGQGLRLIYYSQIVNDFQKGDIAEGYSVSREKKESFPLTVTSAQKNPTAFYLCASSIEEGFNEQFFGPGTRLTVL.

The genes are TRBV5-1 and TRBJ1-4; D is ambiguous. The CDR3 loop spans 15 amino acids. CDR1 is SGHRS and CDR2 is YFSETQ in the germline V gene. V was pared by 4 bases and J by 3 bases, with 13 bases between. CDR3 region: CASSPAYGANEKLFF. Here the CDR3 DNA reads TGCGCCAGCAGCCCTGCTTACGGAGCTAATGAAAAACTGTTTTTT.

The chain recombines TRBV7-9 with TRBJ2-3, with TRBD1 matching over 8 bases. The CDR3 covers 15 residues. The germline V gene has CDR1 SEHNR and CDR2 FQNEAQ (reference sequence). V was pared by 4 bases and J by 1 base, with 4 bases of the junction left unmatched. CDR3 residues: CASSSAGQGTDTQYF. In DNA, the CDR3 is TGTGCCAGCAGCTCCGCGGGACAGGGCACAGATACGCAGTATTTT.

In nucleotides, the CDR3 is TGTGCCAGCAGCCTGACTAGCGGGGGTCGGGAGCAGTACTTC. Its protein product is CASSLTSGGREQYF. The rearrangement uses TRBV28 and TRBJ2-7, with 12 bases identical to TRBD2. Germline lookup yields CDR1 MDHEN and CDR2 SYDVKM. Trimming took 6 bases from V and 7 from J; bases not matched to a gene: 7. The CDR3 runs 14 residues. The complete variable domain, with remaining parts taken from reference TRBV28 and TRBJ2-7, reads DVKVTQSSRYLVKRTGEKVFLECVQDMDHENMFWYRQDPGLGLRLIYFSYDVKMKEKGDIPEGYSVSREKKERFSLILESASTNQTSMYLCASSLTSGGREQYFGPGTRLTVT.

The V gene is TRBV2, the J gene TRBJ2-5; 8 bases line up with TRBD1. CDR1 SNHLY and CDR2 FYNNEI come from the germline V gene. The CDR3 contains 15 residues. Germline trimming cut 7 bases from V and 4 bases from J; bases unmatched to any gene: 11. Here the CDR3 DNA reads TGTGCCAGCAAGAGGGACAGGACCCGGGGAGAGACCCAGTACTTC. This encodes CASKRDRTRGETQYF.

This rearrangement joins TRBV28 to TRBJ2-7; TRBD1 agrees at 7 bases. The germline V gene has CDR1 MDHEN and CDR2 SYDVKM. J gave up 2 bases and V 8 bases, and 9 bases lay outside the gene matches. CDR3 length: 14 amino acids. The CDR3 bases are TGTGCCAGCGGGAGACAGGGTTTGGCCTACGAGCAGTACTTC. It is translated as CASGRQGLAYEQYF. Based on the CDR3 plus reference TRBV28 and TRBJ2-7, the full variable domain is DVKVTQSSRYLVKRTGEKVFLECVQDMDHENMFWYRQDPGLGLRLIYFSYDVKMKEKGDIPEGYSVSREKKERFSLILESASTNQTSMYLCASGRQGLAYEQYFGPGTRLTVT.

The chain is built from TRBV30 and TRBJ1-4; 8 nucleotides align to TRBD1. There are 15 residues in the CDR3. The V segment lost 4 bases and the J segment 4 bases; nucleotides outside the gene matches: 8. Germline values: CDR1 GTSNPN, CDR2 SVGIG (reference sequence). The DNA for the CDR3 is TGTGCCTGGAAAGGTGGGACAGGAGGTAATGAAAAACTGTTTTTT. This sequence encodes CAWKGGTGGNEKLFF.

The chain recombines TRBV7-3 with TRBJ1-2; 12 nucleotides match TRBD1. The V segment lost 1 base and the J segment 9 bases; nucleotides outside the gene matches: 9. The germline V gene has CDR1 SGHTA and CDR2 FQGTGA. This CDR3 is 16 amino acids long. Here the CDR3 reads CASSLIAQGQGASYTF. The CDR3 bases are TGTGCCAGCAGCTTAATAGCACAGGGACAGGGGGCAAGCTACACCTTC.

This clone was seen more than once but under ten times. The rearrangement joins TRBV5-6 to TRBJ1-2; D may be TRBD1 (5 bases). This CDR3 comprises 13 residues. V lost 4 bases and J 8 bases, leaving 15 bases between the germline ends. CDR1 and CDR2 from the germline V gene are SGHDT and YYEEEE. This CDR3 is CASSPPGVKGYTF. CDR3 in DNA: TGTGCCAGCAGCCCCCCGGGGGTTAAGGGCTACACCTTC. Complete variable domain (other parts from reference TRBV5-6 and TRBJ1-2): DAGVTQSPTHLIKTRGQQVTLRCSPKSGHDTVSWYQQALGQGPQFIFQYYEEEERQRGNFPDRFSGHQFPNYSSELNVNALLLGDSALYLCASSPPGVKGYTFGSGTRLTVV.

The chain carries TRBV7-9 and TRBJ2-3; 8 bases fit TRBD1. The germline gives CDR1 SEHNR, CDR2 FQNEAQ (reference sequence). The CDR3 consists of 15 residues. Trimming took 5 bases from V and 1 from J; bases not matched to a gene: 5. DNA for the CDR3: TGTGCCAGCAGCCAATCGGGACAGGGCACAGATACGCAGTATTTT. Protein: CASSQSGQGTDTQYF.

V and J are TRBV18 and TRBJ2-5; 8 bases are shared with TRBD1. Germline loops: CDR1 KGHSH, CDR2 LQKENI. CDR3 length: 15 residues. With V trimmed by 5 bases and J by 2 bases, 7 bases remained unmatched. The DNA for the CDR3 is TGTGCCAGCTCAATACCAGGGGGCCGGCAAGAGACCCAGTACTTC. As protein: CASSIPGGRQETQYF.

The CDR3 region has the DNA TGCGCCAGCAGGCCCCGGTATAGCAATCAGCCCCAGCATTTT. This sequence encodes CASRPRYSNQPQHF. This chain joins TRBV5-1 and TRBJ1-5, with unresolved D. Germline V gene data show CDR1 as SGHRS and CDR2 as YFSETQ. This CDR3 is 14 amino acids long. The V end was cut by 5 bases, the J end by 0 bases, with 9 bases between.

There are a few counts of this clone. This chain joins TRBV3-1 (or the pseudogene TRBV3-2) and TRBJ1-6, with D perhaps TRBD1 (6 bases). Trimming stripped 0 bases from V and 12 bases from J, with 15 bases between. The CDR3 spans 15 residues. Germline V gene lookup returns CDR1 LGHDT and CDR2 YNNKEL (reference sequence). CDR3 in amino acids: CASSQDAPGVGPLHF. DNA for the CDR3: TGTGCCAGCAGCCAAGATGCCCCAGGGGTCGGACCCCTCCACTTT.

The chain uses TRBV15 and TRBJ2-3; 9 nucleotides agree with TRBD1. Looked up from germline, CDR1 is LNHNV and CDR2 is YYDKDF (reference sequence). CDR3 length: 16 residues. V lost 5 bases to trimming and J lost 0 bases; unmatched junction nucleotides: 6. CDR3 bases: TGTGCCACCAGCCGACAGGGGGGTCCTAGCACAGATACGCAGTATTTT. This codes for CATSRQGGPSTDTQYF.